The entry below gives a single T cell receptor beta chain sequence along with its context. This record belongs to a study of PD-L1 blockade in urothelial cancer. The time point was: pretreatment peripheral blood. TCRdb's copy holds only in-frame clones and misses some; the assay was immunoSEQ multiplex PCR. This sample has fewer than 60,000 clones; around four fifths occur once, and the top ten carry approximately 3%. Sequenced material: PBMCs, taken around atezolizumab (anti-PD-L1) treatment. The clonotype originates from a man aged 65-85 years with urothelial cancer.

The CDR3 DNA reads as TGTGCCAGCAGTCGACAGGGTGACTATGGCTACACCTTC. It translates to CASSRQGDYGYTF. The rearrangement links TRBV7-2 to TRBJ1-2; 7 bases fit TRBD1. V shed 6 bases and J 3 bases; nucleotides not matched to a gene: 4. CDR1 SGHTA and CDR2 FQGNSA come from the germline V gene. CDR3 length: 13 amino acids.